These T cell receptor beta chains were read from a single sample in a study of blood T cells in healthy people across ages. TCRdb passed the 5' RACE reads through MiXCR, listing each CDR3 protein once. The profile shows about 1.6 million distinct CDR3 sequences, about 31% of them singletons. Sequenced: blood. These TCRs come from a woman aged 25 to 39 in good health. Both conserved end residues are part of each CDR3. The order of the fields is clone size, D gene, J gene, V gene, CDR3 protein, CDR3 DNA. A D gene is named only where the DNA matches it firmly. Rows give clone size only sometimes, using once, few, many, or a class for an expanded clone.

size: few
D: TRBD2
J: TRBJ2-3
V: TRBV20-1
CDR3: CSARDPKIPGLAPTDTQYF
DNA: TGCAGTGCTAGAGATCCCAAAATTCCGGGACTAGCGCCTACAGATACGCAGTATTTT

size: few
D: .
J: TRBJ2-1
V: TRBV29-1
CDR3: CSVEGTSGKGYNEQFF
DNA: TGCAGCGTTGAAGGTACGTCCGGGAAGGGCTACAATGAGCAGTTCTTC

size: .
D: .
J: TRBJ2-1
V: TRBV6-2/TRBV6-3
CDR3: CASSLARGRGLNEQFF
DNA: TGTGCCAGCAGTCTAGCCCGGGGCCGGGGCTTGAATGAGCAGTTCTTC

size: few
D: .
J: TRBJ1-2
V: TRBV18
CDR3: CASSPPGLPENYGYTF
DNA: TGTGCCAGCTCACCACCGGGGCTTCCAGAGAACTATGGCTACACCTTC

size: .
D: TRBD1
J: TRBJ1-2
V: TRBV29-1
CDR3: CSVDNPRDRGRSNYGYTF
DNA: TGCAGCGTAGACAATCCCCGGGACAGGGGTCGTTCTAACTATGGCTACACCTTC

size: .
D: TRBD1
J: TRBJ2-5
V: TRBV6-5
CDR3: CASSNAGTGGLQTQYF
DNA: TGTGCCAGCAGTAACGCCGGGACAGGGGGCTTGCAGACCCAGTACTTC

size: .
D: TRBD2
J: TRBJ2-6
V: TRBV10-3
CDR3: CAISWGRWGGMANVLTF
DNA: TGCGCCATCAGTTGGGGCAGGTGGGGGGGAATGGCCAACGTCCTGACTTTC

size: many
D: TRBD1
J: TRBJ2-5
V: TRBV10-3
CDR3: CAISGGQEETQYF
DNA: TGTGCCATCAGTGGGGGACAGGAAGAGACCCAGTACTTC

size: .
D: .
J: TRBJ2-5
V: TRBV20-1
CDR3: CSARVPGGGETQYF
DNA: TGCAGTGCTAGAGTCCCCGGGGGTGGGGAGACCCAGTACTTC

size: .
D: .
J: TRBJ1-5
V: TRBV10-3
CDR3: CAISGDKNQPQHF
DNA: TGTGCCATCAGTGGGGACAAGAATCAGCCCCAGCATTTT

size: .
D: TRBD1
J: TRBJ1-1
V: TRBV6-1
CDR3: CATLDRVNTEAFF
DNA: TGTGCCACCCTCGACAGGGTGAACACTGAAGCTTTCTTT

size: .
D: .
J: TRBJ2-1
V: TRBV5-4
CDR3: CASRLGGAYNEQFF
DNA: TGTGCCAGCAGACTCGGAGGGGCCTACAATGAGCAGTTCTTC

size: .
D: TRBD1
J: TRBJ1-1
V: TRBV14
CDR3: CASSQESGGACTEAFF
DNA: TGTGCCAGCAGCCAAGAGTCAGGGGGCGCCTGTACTGAAGCTTTCTTT

size: .
D: .
J: TRBJ2-1
V: TRBV24-1
CDR3: CATSDLASESSYNEQFF
DNA: TGTGCCACCAGTGATTTGGCTAGCGAGAGCTCCTACAATGAGCAGTTCTTC

size: .
D: .
J: TRBJ1-5
V: TRBV20-1
CDR3: CSARRRVGVENQPQHF
DNA: TGCAGTGCTAGACGACGGGTAGGGGTGGAAAATCAGCCCCAGCATTTT

size: few
D: .
J: TRBJ2-1
V: TRBV2
CDR3: CASTISRNEQFF
DNA: TGTGCCAGCACCATATCTCGTAATGAGCAGTTCTTC

size: few
D: TRBD2
J: TRBJ2-3
V: TRBV5-1
CDR3: CASSASAGGLTDTQYF
DNA: TGCGCCAGCAGCGCTTCAGCGGGGGGCCTCACAGATACGCAGTATTTT

size: .
D: TRBD1
J: TRBJ1-1
V: TRBV12-3/TRBV12-4
CDR3: CASTAHQGAAENTEAFF
DNA: TGTGCCAGCACCGCCCATCAGGGGGCGGCGGAAAACACTGAAGCTTTCTTT

size: few
D: TRBD1
J: TRBJ1-2
V: TRBV20-1
CDR3: CSARADRAGGYTF
DNA: TGCAGTGCAAGAGCCGACAGGGCCGGTGGCTACACCTTC

size: .
D: .
J: TRBJ2-5
V: TRBV30
CDR3: CAWSWLGGEETQYF
DNA: TGTGCCTGGAGTTGGCTAGGGGGAGAAGAGACCCAGTACTTC

size: .
D: TRBD1
J: TRBJ1-1
V: TRBV4-1
CDR3: CASGLLGRGDTEAFF
DNA: TGCGCCAGCGGCCTGTTGGGCAGGGGGGACACTGAAGCTTTCTTT

size: .
D: .
J: TRBJ2-5
V: TRBV4-1
CDR3: CAGSQVTGMDLETQYF
DNA: TGCGCCGGCAGCCAAGTTACAGGGATGGACTTAGAGACCCAGTACTTC

size: .
D: .
J: TRBJ2-2
V: TRBV6-1
CDR3: CASRREMGTGELFF
DNA: TGTGCCAGCAGACGGGAGATGGGCACCGGGGAGCTGTTTTTT

size: .
D: .
J: TRBJ1-4
V: TRBV5-1
CDR3: CASSLGTHSNEKLFF
DNA: TGCGCCAGCAGCTTGGGGACACATAGCAATGAAAAACTGTTTTTT

size: .
D: .
J: TRBJ2-3
V: TRBV20-1
CDR3: CSATPSTSLMMQYF
DNA: TGCAGTGCTACTCCTTCGACATCTTTGATGATGCAGTATTTT

size: .
D: .
J: TRBJ1-2
V: TRBV4-2
CDR3: CASSQVFGERGNYGYTF
DNA: TGTGCCAGCAGCCAAGTTTTTGGGGAAAGGGGCAACTATGGCTACACCTTC

size: few
D: TRBD2
J: TRBJ2-1
V: TRBV10-3
CDR3: CATSGLAGGLDNEQFF
DNA: TGTGCCACCTCGGGACTAGCGGGAGGACTCGACAATGAGCAGTTCTTC

size: .
D: TRBD2
J: TRBJ2-5
V: TRBV11-2
CDR3: CASSFTSGGSKTQYF
DNA: TGTGCCAGCAGCTTTACTAGCGGGGGATCGAAGACCCAGTACTTC

size: .
D: .
J: TRBJ2-7
V: TRBV6-5
CDR3: CASSYSSGQASFEQYF
DNA: TGTGCCAGCAGTTACTCAAGCGGGCAGGCAAGTTTCGAGCAGTACTTC

size: .
D: .
J: TRBJ1-2
V: TRBV20-1
CDR3: CRPGRLEGNYGYTF
DNA: TGCAGGCCCGGGCGGCTGGAGGGAAACTATGGCTACACCTTC

size: few
D: TRBD1
J: TRBJ2-7
V: TRBV20-1
CDR3: CSARDWTGFVPSYEQYF
DNA: TGCAGTGCTAGAGACTGGACAGGGTTTGTACCTTCCTACGAGCAGTACTTC

size: .
D: .
J: TRBJ2-1
V: TRBV7-3
CDR3: CASSLARINNEQFF
DNA: TGTGCCAGCAGCTTAGCTAGAATTAACAATGAGCAGTTCTTC

size: .
D: .
J: TRBJ2-5
V: TRBV27
CDR3: CASSLVGQPRETQYF
DNA: TGTGCCAGCAGCCTAGTGGGACAACCGAGAGAGACCCAGTACTTC

size: .
D: TRBD2
J: TRBJ2-7
V: TRBV20-1
CDR3: CSAEGFEGLADGYEQYF
DNA: TGCAGTGCTGAGGGTTTTGAAGGACTAGCGGATGGCTACGAGCAGTACTTC

size: few
D: TRBD2
J: TRBJ2-3
V: TRBV9
CDR3: CASSVVASGTDTQYF
DNA: TGTGCCAGCAGCGTAGTGGCTAGCGGGACAGATACGCAGTATTTT

size: many
D: TRBD1
J: TRBJ2-1
V: TRBV7-2
CDR3: CASSSRGQRNEQFF
DNA: TGTGCCAGCAGCTCAAGGGGGCAGCGTAATGAGCAGTTCTTC

size: .
D: .
J: TRBJ2-5
V: TRBV7-3
CDR3: CASSLNGRARETQYF
DNA: TGTGCCAGCAGCTTGAATGGGCGGGCGAGGGAGACCCAGTACTTC

size: many
D: .
J: TRBJ1-2
V: TRBV29-1
CDR3: CSVAPPVGYTF
DNA: TGCAGCGTTGCCCCCCCGGTTGGCTACACCTTC

size: few
D: TRBD1
J: TRBJ1-2
V: TRBV6-1
CDR3: CASTRTGLNYGYTF
DNA: TGTGCCAGCACCAGGACAGGGCTTAACTATGGCTACACCTTC

size: many
D: .
J: TRBJ2-3
V: TRBV4-1
CDR3: CASSQEGPPLQDTQYF
DNA: TGCGCCAGCAGCCAAGAAGGTCCCCCTCTACAAGATACGCAGTATTTT

size: .
D: .
J: TRBJ2-3
V: TRBV20-1
CDR3: CSAPGRGQSTDTQYF
DNA: TGCAGTGCCCCGGGGAGGGGACAGAGCACAGATACGCAGTATTTT

size: .
D: TRBD1
J: TRBJ2-3
V: TRBV10-3
CDR3: CAISDGQGKSTDTQYF
DNA: TGTGCCATCAGTGACGGACAGGGGAAAAGCACAGATACGCAGTATTTT

size: few
D: TRBD2
J: TRBJ2-1
V: TRBV3-1
CDR3: CASSQHSGGGGYNEQFF
DNA: TGTGCCAGCAGCCAACACTCAGGCGGGGGAGGCTACAATGAGCAGTTCTTC

size: .
D: TRBD2
J: TRBJ2-2
V: TRBV25-1
CDR3: CASSDSSGKDTGELFF
DNA: TGTGCCAGCAGTGATTCTAGCGGGAAGGACACCGGGGAGCTGTTTTTT

size: .
D: .
J: TRBJ2-6
V: TRBV5-1
CDR3: CASSPPTRSGANVLTF
DNA: TGCGCCAGCAGCCCCCCAACAAGATCTGGGGCCAACGTCCTGACTTTC

size: .
D: .
J: TRBJ2-3
V: TRBV10-1
CDR3: CASSDGLLTDTQYF
DNA: TGCGCCAGCAGTGACGGACTTCTCACAGATACGCAGTATTTT